The subject of this entry is one TCR beta chain. No antigen is known for it. This sample's treatment: oral pan-JAK inhibitor, 5-10 mg twice daily. It was from alopecia areata patients that lesional scalp punch biopsies and peripheral blood were collected. The sample originates from a study of CD8+ T cells in alopecia areata. Whole-study context: Dosing with tofacitinib proceeded for 6 to 18 months, followed by 6 months off drug.

Findings and caveats of the study: During tofacitinib treatment, many expanded lesional clones remained in scalp and blood.

CDR1 and CDR2 (germline): SGHAT, FQNNGV. With 1 base removed from V and 0 bases from J, the gap between germline ends came to 7 bases. This CDR3 spans 14 amino acids. It was cDNA, reverse transcribed from extracted RNA, that served as the sequencing template. Some clones are missing from TCRdb's copy, which holds only in-frame ones; the method was immunoSEQ multiplex PCR. The sample has some 80,000 clones, 66% seen once. The genes are TRBV11-2 and TRBJ2-7, with D uncertain. The sequence was collected from a human donor with alopecia areata. The material was CD8+ T cells sorted from blood, obtained at week 24, from a patient treated with tofacitinib. CDR3 protein: CASSLVVGSYEQYF. CDR3 DNA sequence: TGTGCCAGCAGCTTAGTTGTAGGCTCCTACGAGCAGTACTTC.